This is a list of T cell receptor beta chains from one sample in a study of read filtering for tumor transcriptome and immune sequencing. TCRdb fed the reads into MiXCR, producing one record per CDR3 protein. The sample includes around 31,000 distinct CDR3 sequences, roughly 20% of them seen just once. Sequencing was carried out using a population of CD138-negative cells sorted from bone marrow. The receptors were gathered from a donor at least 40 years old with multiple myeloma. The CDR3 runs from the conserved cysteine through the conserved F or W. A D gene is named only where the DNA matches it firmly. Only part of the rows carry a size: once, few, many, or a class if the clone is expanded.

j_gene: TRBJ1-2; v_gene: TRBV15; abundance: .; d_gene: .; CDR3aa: CATSLPSYYGYTF; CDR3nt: TGTGCCACCTCCCTGCCAAGCTACTATGGCTACACCTTC
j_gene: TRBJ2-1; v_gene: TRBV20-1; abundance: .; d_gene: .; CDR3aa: CSARDRQGVSYEQFF; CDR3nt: TGCAGTGCTAGAGATCGTCAGGGAGTAAGCTATGAGCAGTTCTTC
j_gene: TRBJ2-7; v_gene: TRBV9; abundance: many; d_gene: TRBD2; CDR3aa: CASRRESLWTYEQYF; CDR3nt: TGTGCCAGCAGGCGGGAGAGTCTGTGGACCTACGAGCAGTACTTC
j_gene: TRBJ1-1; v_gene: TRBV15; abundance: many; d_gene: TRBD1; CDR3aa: CATSVRDRGTEAFF; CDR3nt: TGTGCCACCAGCGTCCGGGACAGGGGCACTGAAGCTTTCTTT
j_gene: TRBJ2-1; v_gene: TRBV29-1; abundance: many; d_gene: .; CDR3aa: CSVVPTRSNEQFF; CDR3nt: TGCAGCGTCGTCCCGACTAGGAGCAATGAGCAGTTCTTC
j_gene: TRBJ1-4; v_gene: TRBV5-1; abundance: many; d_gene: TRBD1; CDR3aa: CASSGQATTNEKLFF; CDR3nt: TGCGCCAGCAGTGGACAGGCTACAACTAATGAAAAACTGTTTTTT
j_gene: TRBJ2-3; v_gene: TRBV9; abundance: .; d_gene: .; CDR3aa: CASSVVGESTDTQYF; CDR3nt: TGTGCCAGCAGCGTAGTAGGGGAGAGCACAGATACGCAGTATTTT
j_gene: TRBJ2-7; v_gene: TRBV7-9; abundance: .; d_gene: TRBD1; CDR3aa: CASSATQGAQGEQYF; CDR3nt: TGTGCCAGCAGCGCGACCCAGGGGGCGCAGGGCGAGCAGTACTTC
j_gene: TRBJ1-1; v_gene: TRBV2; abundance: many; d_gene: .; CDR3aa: CASWILNTEAFF; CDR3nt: TGTGCCAGCTGGATACTTAACACTGAAGCTTTCTTT
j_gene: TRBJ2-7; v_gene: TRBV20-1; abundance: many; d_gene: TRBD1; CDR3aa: CSGGGGIYEQYF; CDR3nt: TGCAGTGGAGGGGGCGGAATCTACGAGCAGTACTTC
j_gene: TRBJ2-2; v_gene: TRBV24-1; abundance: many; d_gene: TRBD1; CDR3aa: CATSVSPGTGETGELFF; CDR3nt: TGTGCCACCAGTGTTTCACCCGGGACAGGGGAGACCGGGGAGCTGTTTTTT
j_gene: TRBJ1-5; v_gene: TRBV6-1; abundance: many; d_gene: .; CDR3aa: CASQSRASLSNQPQHF; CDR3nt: TGTGCCTCTCAGTCCCGGGCCTCACTTAGCAATCAGCCCCAGCATTTT
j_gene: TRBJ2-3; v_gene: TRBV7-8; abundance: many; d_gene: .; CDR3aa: CASSIGAGTDTQYF; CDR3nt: TGTGCCAGCAGCATTGGGGCCGGCACAGATACGCAGTATTTT
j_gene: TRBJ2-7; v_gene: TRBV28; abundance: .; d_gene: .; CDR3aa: CASSDQYEQYF; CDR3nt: TGTGCCAGCAGCGACCAGTACGAGCAGTACTTC
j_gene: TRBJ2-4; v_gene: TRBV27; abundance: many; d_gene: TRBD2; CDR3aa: CASSFIGSGSRGNIQYF; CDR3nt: TGTGCCAGCAGTTTCATTGGGAGCGGGAGTAGGGGAAACATTCAGTACTTC
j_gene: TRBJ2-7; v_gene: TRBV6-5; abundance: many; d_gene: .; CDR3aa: CASSRVKVAYEQYF; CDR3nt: TGTGCCAGCAGCCGCGTTAAGGTAGCCTACGAGCAGTACTTC
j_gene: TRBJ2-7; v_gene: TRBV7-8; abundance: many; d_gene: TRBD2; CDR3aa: CASSPNTGTSGSSYEQYF; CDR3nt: TGTGCCAGCAGCCCAAATACCGGGACTAGCGGGAGCTCCTACGAGCAGTACTTC
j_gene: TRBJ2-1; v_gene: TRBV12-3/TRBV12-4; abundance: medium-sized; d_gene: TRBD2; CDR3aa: CASSRGGSGPDEQFF; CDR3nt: TGTGCCAGCTCACGGGGGGGAAGCGGGCCCGATGAGCAGTTCTTC
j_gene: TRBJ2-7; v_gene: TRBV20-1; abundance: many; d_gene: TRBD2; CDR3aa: CSASGLAGGTKSYEQYF; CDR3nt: TGCAGTGCTAGTGGGCTAGCGGGGGGCACCAAATCCTACGAGCAGTACTTC
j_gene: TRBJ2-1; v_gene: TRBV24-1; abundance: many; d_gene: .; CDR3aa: CATSDPNRRGRNEQFF; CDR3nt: TGTGCCACCAGTGATCCTAACCGCCGGGGGAGGAATGAGCAGTTCTTC
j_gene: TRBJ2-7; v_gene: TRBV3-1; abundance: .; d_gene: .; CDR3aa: CASSQDLTGSYEQYF; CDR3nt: TGTGCCAGCAGCCAAGATTTGACGGGATCATACGAGCAGTACTTC
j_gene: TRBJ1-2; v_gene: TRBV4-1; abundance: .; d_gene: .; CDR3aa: CASGQDSSNYGYTF; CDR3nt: TGCGCCAGCGGCCAAGATTCGAGTAACTATGGCTACACCTTC
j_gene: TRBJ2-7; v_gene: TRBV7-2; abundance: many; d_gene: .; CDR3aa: CASSLVVGISYEQYF; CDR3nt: TGTGCCAGCAGCTTAGTGGTAGGGATCTCCTACGAGCAGTACTTC
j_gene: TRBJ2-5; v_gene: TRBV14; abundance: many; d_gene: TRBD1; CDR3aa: CASSQVHRGNLETQYF; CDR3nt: TGTGCCAGCAGCCAAGTTCACAGGGGCAACTTGGAGACCCAGTACTTC
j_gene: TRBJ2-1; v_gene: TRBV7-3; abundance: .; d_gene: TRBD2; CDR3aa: CASSFAGGSYNEQFF; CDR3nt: TGTGCCAGCAGCTTTGCGGGGGGGTCTTACAATGAGCAGTTCTTC
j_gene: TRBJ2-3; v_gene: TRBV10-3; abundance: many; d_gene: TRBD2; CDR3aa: CAISEPSERGGTDTQYF; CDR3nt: TGTGCCATCAGTGAGCCGTCGGAGCGGGGCGGCACAGATACGCAGTATTTT
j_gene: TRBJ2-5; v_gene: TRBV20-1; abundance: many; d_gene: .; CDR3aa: CSVTMTAQETQYF; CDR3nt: TGCAGTGTAACTATGACAGCTCAAGAGACCCAGTACTTC
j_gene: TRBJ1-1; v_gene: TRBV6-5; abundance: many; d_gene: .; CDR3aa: CASSRNRATEAFF; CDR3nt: TGTGCCAGCAGTCGGAACAGGGCCACTGAAGCTTTCTTT
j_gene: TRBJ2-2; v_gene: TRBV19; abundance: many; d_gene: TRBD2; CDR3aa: CASSRLAGHSGELFF; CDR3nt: TGTGCCAGTAGCAGACTAGCGGGGCACTCCGGGGAGCTGTTTTTT
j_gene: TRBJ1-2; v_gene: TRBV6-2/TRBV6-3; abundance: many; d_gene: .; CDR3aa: CASSQGRLGYGYTF; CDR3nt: TGTGCCAGCAGTCAAGGACGGCTGGGCTATGGCTACACCTTC
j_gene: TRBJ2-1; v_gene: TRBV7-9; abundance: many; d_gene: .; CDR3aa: CASSRDQAGEQFF; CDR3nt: TGTGCCAGCAGCCGGGACCAGGCGGGTGAGCAGTTCTTC
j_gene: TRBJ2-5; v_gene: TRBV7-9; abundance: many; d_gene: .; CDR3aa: CASSPSGLLGTQCF; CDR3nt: TGTGCCAGCAGCCCGTCCGGCCTCCTAGGGACCCAGTGCTTC
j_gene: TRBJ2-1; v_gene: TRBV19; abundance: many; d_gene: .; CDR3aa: CASSITGGWNEQFF; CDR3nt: TGTGCCAGTAGTATTACAGGAGGTTGGAATGAGCAGTTCTTC
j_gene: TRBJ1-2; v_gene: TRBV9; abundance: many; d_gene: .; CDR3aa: CASREITNYGYTF; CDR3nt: TGTGCCAGCAGAGAAATCACTAACTATGGCTACACCTTC
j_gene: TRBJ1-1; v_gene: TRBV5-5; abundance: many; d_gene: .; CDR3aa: CATYDRGAGTEAFF; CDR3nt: TGTGCCACTTATGACCGGGGGGCGGGCACTGAAGCTTTCTTT
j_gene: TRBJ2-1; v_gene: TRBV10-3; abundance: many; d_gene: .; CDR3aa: CAISEAGRYEQFF; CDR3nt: TGTGCCATCAGTGAGGCAGGGAGATATGAGCAGTTCTTC
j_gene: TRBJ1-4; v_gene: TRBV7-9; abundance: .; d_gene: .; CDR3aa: CASSWRDRSTNEKLFF; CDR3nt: TGTGCCAGCAGCTGGCGGGACCGCTCGACTAATGAAAAACTGTTTTTT
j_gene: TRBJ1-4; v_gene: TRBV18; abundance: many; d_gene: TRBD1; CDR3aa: CASSPPGQAGEKLFF; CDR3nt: TGTGCCAGCTCACCCCCGGGACAGGCGGGTGAAAAACTGTTTTTT
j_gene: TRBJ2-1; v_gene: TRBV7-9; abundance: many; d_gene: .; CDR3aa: CASSLGGEQFF; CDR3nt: TGTGCCAGCAGCTTAGGAGGTGAGCAGTTCTTC
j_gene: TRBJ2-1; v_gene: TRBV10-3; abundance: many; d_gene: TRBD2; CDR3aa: CAISGGYETSGSDEQFF; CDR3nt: TGTGCCATCAGTGGGGGGTACGAGACTAGCGGGTCTGATGAGCAGTTCTTC
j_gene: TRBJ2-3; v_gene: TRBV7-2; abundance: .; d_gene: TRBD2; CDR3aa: CASSRTSGSDTQYF; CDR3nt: TGTGCCAGCAGCCGTACTAGCGGGAGTGATACGCAGTATTTT
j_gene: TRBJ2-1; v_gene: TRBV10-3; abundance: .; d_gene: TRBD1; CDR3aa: CAIGLGDRDHNEQSF; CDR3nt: TGTGCCATCGGCCTCGGGGACAGGGACCACAATGAGCAGTCCTTC
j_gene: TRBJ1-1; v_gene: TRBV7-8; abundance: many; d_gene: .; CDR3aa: CASSPGPWATEAFF; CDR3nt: TGTGCCAGCAGCCCCGGACCTTGGGCCACTGAAGCTTTCTTT
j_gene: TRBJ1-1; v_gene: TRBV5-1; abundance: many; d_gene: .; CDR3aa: CASSLSAGNTEAFF; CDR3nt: TGCGCCAGCAGCTTGTCGGCCGGGAACACTGAAGCTTTCTTT
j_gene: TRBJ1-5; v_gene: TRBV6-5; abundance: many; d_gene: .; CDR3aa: CASSPGGVGNQPQHF; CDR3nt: TGTGCCAGCAGCCCCGGAGGGGTGGGCAATCAGCCCCAGCATTTT
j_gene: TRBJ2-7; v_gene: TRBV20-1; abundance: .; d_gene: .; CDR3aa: CSARERSTYEQYF; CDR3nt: TGCAGTGCTAGAGAAAGGTCGACCTACGAGCAGTACTTC
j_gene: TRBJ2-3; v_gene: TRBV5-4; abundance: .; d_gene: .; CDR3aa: CASSFATREGTDTQPF; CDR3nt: TGTGCCAGCAGCTTTGCTACCCGAGAAGGCACAGATACGCAGCCTTTC
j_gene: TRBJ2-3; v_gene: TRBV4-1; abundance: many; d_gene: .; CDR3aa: CASSQVEGLSTDTQYF; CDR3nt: TGCGCCAGCAGCCAAGTGGAGGGCCTAAGCACAGATACGCAGTATTTT
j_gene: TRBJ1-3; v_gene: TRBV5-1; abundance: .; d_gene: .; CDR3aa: CASSVITGSGNTIYF; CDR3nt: TGCGCCAGCAGCGTGATAACAGGGTCTGGAAACACCATATATTTT
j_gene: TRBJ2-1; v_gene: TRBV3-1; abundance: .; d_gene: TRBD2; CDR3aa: CASRLAGAGAYNEQFF; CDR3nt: TGTGCCAGCAGGCTCGCGGGTGCGGGAGCCTACAATGAGCAGTTCTTC
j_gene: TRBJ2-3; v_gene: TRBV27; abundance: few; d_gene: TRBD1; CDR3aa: CASSFWTGGTDTQYF; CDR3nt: TGTGCCAGCAGTTTTTGGACAGGGGGCACAGATACGCAGTATTTT
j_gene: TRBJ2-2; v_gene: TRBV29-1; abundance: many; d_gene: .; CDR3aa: CSAEEDSHNTGELFF; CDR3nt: TGCAGCGCCGAGGAGGACAGTCATAACACCGGGGAGCTGTTTTTT
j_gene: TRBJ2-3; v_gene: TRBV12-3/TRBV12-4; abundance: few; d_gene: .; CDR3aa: CASRTTRTDTQYF; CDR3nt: TGTGCCAGCAGAACGACGCGCACAGATACGCAGTATTTT
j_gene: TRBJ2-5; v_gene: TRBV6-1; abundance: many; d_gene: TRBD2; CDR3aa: CASTGLAHQETQYF; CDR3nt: TGTGCCAGCACGGGACTAGCGCACCAAGAGACCCAGTACTTC